This T cell receptor (beta chain) was found in a study of blood T cell repertoires in COVID-19. Turning to the study itself: The samples span acute and convalescent COVID-19 from the United States, Italy and Spain. Sources were T cells, B-cell-depleted T cells, or PBMCs; the material itself was cDNA or gDNA.

Per the germline V gene, CDR1 is SNHLY and CDR2 is FYNNEI. V was clipped by 5 bases and J by 4 bases, with 11 bases between them. CDR3 length equals 13 residues. As processed by the authors: Amplifying reference gene primers gave estimates of nucleated cell counts. Some clones are missing from TCRdb's copy, which holds only in-frame ones; the method was immunoSEQ multiplex PCR. For V, J and clone size, that table is used; D and trimming come from the DNA. The sample contains roughly 100,000 clones, over 75% of which appear only once. The sample consisted of peripheral blood. The chain combines TRBV2 with TRBJ1-2; perhaps TRBD1 as D (5 bases). This receptor was taken from a man over 45 with acute or convalescent COVID-19. The CDR3 is CASSRKGLYGYTF. In nucleotides, the CDR3 is TGTGCCAGCAGTAGGAAGGGACTCTATGGCTACACCTTC.